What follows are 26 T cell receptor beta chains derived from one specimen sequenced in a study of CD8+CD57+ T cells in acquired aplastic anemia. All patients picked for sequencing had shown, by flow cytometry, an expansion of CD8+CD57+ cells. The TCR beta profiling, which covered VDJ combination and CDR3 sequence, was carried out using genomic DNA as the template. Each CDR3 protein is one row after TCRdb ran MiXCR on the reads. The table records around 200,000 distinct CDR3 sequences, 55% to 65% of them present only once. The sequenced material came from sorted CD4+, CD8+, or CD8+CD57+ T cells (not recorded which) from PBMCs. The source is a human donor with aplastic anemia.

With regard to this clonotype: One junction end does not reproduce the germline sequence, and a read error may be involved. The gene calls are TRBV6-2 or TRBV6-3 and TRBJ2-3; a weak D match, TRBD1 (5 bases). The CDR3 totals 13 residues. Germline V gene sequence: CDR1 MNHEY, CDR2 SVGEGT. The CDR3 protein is CAGSYTYRDTQYF. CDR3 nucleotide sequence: TGTGCCGGCAGTTACACGTACAGGGATACGCAGTATTTT.

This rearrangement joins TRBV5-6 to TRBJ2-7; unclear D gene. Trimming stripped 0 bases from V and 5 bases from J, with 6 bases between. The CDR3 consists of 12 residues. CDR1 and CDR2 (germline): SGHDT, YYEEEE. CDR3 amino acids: CASSLAVHEQYF. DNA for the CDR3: TGTGCCAGCAGCTTGGCGGTTCACGAGCAGTACTTC.

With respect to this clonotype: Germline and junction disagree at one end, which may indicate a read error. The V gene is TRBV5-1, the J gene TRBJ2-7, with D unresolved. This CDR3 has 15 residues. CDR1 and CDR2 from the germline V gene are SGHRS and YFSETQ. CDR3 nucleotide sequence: TGCGCCAGCAGCTATGGAGTGGGCGGCACCTACGATCAGTACTTC. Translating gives CASSYGVGGTYDQYF.

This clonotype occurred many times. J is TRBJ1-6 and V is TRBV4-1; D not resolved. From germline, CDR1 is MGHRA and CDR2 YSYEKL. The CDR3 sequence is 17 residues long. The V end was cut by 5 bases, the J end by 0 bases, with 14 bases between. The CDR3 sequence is CASSSHQASSYNSPLHF. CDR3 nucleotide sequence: TGCGCCAGCAGCTCCCACCAGGCGAGCTCCTATAATTCACCCCTCCACTTT.

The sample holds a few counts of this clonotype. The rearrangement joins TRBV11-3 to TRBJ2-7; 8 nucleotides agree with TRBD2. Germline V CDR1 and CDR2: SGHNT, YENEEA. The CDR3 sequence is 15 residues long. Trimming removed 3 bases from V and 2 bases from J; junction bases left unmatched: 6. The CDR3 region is CASSFRAGEAYEQYF. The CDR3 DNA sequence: TGTGCCAGCAGCTTCCGAGCGGGAGAAGCCTACGAGCAGTACTTC.

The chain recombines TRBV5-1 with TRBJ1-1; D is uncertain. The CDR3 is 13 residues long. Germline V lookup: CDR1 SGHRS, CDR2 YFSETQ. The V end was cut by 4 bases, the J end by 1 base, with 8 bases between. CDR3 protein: CASSPGANTEAFF. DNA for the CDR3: TGCGCCAGCAGCCCGGGAGCGAACACTGAAGCTTTCTTT.

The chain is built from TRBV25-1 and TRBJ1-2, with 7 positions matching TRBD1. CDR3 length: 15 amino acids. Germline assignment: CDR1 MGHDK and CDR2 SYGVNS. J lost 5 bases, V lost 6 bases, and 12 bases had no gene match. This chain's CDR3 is CASRDPGQCRYGYTF. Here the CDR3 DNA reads TGTGCCAGCAGGGATCCGGGACAGTGTAGATATGGCTACACCTTC.

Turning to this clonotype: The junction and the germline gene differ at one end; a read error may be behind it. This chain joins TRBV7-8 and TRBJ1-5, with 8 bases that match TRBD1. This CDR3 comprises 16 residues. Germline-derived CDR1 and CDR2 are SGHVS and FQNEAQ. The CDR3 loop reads CASSLGSGGGYQPRHF. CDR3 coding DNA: TGTGCCAGCAGCTTAGGGTCAGGGGGCGGGTATCAGCCCCGGCATTTT.

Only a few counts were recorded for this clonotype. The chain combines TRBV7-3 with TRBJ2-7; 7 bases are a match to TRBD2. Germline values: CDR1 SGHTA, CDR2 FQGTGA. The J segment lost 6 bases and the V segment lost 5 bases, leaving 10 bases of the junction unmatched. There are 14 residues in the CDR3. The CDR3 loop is CASSAGTGGVEQYF. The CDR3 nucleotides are TGTGCCAGCAGCGCTGGGACGGGGGGTGTCGAGCAGTACTTC.

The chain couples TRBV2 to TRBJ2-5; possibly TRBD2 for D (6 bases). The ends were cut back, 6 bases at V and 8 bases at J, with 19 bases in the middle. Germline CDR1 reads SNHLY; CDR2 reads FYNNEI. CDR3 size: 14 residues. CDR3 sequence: CASSQIADQVTQYF. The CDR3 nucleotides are TGTGCCAGCAGCCAAATAGCGGACCAAGTTACCCAGTACTTC.

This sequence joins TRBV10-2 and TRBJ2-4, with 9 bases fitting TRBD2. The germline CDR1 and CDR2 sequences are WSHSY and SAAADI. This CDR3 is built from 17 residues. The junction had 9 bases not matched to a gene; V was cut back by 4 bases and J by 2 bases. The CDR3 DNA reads TGCGCCAGCAGTGGTTCCGTCGCGGGGGGGACCAAAAACATTCAGTACTTC. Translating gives CASSGSVAGGTKNIQYF.

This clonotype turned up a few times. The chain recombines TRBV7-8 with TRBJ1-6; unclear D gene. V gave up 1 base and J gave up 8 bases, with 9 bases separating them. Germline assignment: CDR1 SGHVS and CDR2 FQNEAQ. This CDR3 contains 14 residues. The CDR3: CASSLGRVDSPLHF. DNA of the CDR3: TGTGCCAGCAGCTTAGGGCGGGTAGATTCACCCCTCCACTTT.

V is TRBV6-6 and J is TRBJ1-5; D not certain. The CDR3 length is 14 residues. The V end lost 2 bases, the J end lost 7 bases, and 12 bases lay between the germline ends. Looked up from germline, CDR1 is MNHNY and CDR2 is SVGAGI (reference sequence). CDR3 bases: TGTGCCAGCAGTTACCTCGAAATCGGGCAGCCCCAGCATTTT. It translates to CASSYLEIGQPQHF.

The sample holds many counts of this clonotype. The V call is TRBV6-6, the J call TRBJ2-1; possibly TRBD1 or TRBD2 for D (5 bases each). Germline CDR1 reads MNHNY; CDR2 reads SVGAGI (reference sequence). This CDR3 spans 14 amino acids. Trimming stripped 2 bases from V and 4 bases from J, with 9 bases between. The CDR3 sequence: CASSYGGQYNEQFF. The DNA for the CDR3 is TGTGCCAGCAGTTACGGGGGTCAGTACAATGAGCAGTTCTTC.

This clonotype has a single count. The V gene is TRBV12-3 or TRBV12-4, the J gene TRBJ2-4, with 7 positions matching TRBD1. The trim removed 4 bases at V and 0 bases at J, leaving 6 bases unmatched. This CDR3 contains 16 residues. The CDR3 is CASSSRQGIAKNIQYF. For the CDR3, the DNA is TGTGCCAGCAGTTCACGACAGGGAATAGCCAAAAACATTCAGTACTTC.

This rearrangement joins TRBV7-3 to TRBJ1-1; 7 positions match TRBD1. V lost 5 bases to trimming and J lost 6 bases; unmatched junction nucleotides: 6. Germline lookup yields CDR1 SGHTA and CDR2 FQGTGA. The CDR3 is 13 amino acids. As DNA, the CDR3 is TGTGCCAGCAGCCCGGACAGGTTGTCTGAAGCTTTCTTT. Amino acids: CASSPDRLSEAFF.

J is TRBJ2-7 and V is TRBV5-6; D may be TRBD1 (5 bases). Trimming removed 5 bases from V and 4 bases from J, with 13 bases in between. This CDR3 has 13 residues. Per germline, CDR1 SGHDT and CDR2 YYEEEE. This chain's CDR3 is CASSQGRVYEQYF. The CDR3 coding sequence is TGTGCCAGCAGTCAGGGTAGGGTATACGAGCAGTACTTC.

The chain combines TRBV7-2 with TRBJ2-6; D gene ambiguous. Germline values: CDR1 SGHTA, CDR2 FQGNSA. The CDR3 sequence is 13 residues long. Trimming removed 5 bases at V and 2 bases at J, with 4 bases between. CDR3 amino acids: CASSPAGANVLTF. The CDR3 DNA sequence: TGTGCCAGCAGCCCGGCTGGGGCCAACGTCCTGACTTTC.

The CDR3 DNA reads TGCAGTGCTAGAGATGGGGAGTTCACCATATATTTT. Translated: CSARDGEFTIYF. The chain joins TRBV20-1 to TRBJ1-3; no definite D call. The V gene lost 0 bases and the J gene lost 9 bases, with 9 bases spanning the gap. This CDR3 has 12 residues. CDR1 is DFQATT and CDR2 is SNEGSKA in the germline V gene (reference sequence).

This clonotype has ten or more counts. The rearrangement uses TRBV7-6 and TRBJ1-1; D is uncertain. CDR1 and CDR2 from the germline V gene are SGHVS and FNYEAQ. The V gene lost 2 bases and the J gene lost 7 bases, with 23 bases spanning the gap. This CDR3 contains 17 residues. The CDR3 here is CASSLTPRSTSEIEAFF. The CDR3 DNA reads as TGTGCCAGCAGCTTAACCCCCAGGTCCACATCAGAAATTGAAGCTTTCTTT.

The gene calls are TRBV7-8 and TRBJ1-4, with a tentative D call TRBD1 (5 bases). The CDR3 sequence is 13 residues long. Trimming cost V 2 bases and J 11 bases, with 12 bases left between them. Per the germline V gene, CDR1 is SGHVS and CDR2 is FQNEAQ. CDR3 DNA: TGTGCCAGCAGCTTAAATCGGGGGGAGAAACTGTTTTTT. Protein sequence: CASSLNRGEKLFF.

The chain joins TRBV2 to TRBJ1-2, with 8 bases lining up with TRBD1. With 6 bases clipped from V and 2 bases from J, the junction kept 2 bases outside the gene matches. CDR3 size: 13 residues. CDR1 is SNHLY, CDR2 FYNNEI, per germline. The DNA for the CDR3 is TGTGCCAGCAGCGGGGACAGGAACTATGGCTACACCTTC. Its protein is CASSGDRNYGYTF.

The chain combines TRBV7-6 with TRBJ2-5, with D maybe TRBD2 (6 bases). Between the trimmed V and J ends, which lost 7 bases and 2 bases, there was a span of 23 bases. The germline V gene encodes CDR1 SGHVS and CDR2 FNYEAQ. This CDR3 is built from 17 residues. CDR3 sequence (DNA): TGTGCCAGCACCCACCCCACCCGGGACTTCCTACAAGAGACCCAGTACTTC. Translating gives CASTHPTRDFLQETQYF.

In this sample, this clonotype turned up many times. CDR3 DNA sequence: TGTGCCATCACCACCGACAGGGGGCGCACAGATACGCAGTATTTT. This encodes CAITTDRGRTDTQYF. The V call is TRBV10-3, the J call TRBJ2-3; the match to TRBD1 covers 10 bases. CDR3 size: 15 residues. J gave up 1 base and V 7 bases, and 5 bases lay outside the gene matches. Germline V gene data show CDR1 as ENHRY and CDR2 as SYGVKD.

The CDR3 loop reads CASSPTSGGAETQYF. The CDR3 DNA sequence: TGTGCCAGCAGCCCCACTAGCGGGGGGGCAGAGACCCAGTACTTC. The chain employs TRBV7-8 and TRBJ2-5; 13 bases are shared with TRBD2. The CDR3 has 15 residues. Germline V gives CDR1 SGHVS, CDR2 FQNEAQ. V lost 5 bases, J lost 4 bases, and 4 bases stayed unmatched.

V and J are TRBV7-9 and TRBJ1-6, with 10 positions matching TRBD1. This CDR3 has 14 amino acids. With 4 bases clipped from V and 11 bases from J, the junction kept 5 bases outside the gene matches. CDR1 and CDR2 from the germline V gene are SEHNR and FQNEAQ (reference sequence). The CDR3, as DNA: TGTGCCAGCAGCTGGGGACAGGGGTCGGCACCCCTCCACTTT. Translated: CASSWGQGSAPLHF.